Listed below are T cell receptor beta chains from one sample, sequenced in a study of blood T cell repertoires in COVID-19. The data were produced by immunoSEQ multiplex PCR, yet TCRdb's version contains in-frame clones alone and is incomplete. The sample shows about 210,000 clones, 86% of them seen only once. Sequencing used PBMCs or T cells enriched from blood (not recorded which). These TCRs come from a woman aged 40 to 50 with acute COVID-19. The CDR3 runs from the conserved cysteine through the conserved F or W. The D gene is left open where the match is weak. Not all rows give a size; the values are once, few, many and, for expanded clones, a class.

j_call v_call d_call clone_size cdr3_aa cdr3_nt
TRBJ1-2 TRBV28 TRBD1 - CASTQPGTGGFGYTF TGTGCCAGCACACAACCAGGGACAGGGGGTTTTGGCTACACCTTC
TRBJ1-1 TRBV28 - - CASRTAGNTEAFF TGTGCCAGCAGAACAGCCGGGAACACTGAAGCTTTCTTT
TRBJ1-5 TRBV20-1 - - CSVGGQPQHF TGCAGTGTCGGTGGTCAGCCCCAGCATTTT
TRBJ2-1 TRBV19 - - CASSVRTWYNEQFF TGTGCCAGTAGTGTCAGGACTTGGTACAATGAGCAGTTCTTC
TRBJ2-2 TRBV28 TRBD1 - CASSLGDRNTGELFF TGTGCCAGCAGTTTAGGGGACAGAAACACCGGGGAGCTGTTTTTT
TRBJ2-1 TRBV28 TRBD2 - CASSLFSLAGNNEQFF TGTGCCAGCAGTTTATTTAGTCTAGCGGGGAACAATGAGCAGTTCTTC
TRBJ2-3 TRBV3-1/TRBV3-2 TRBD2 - CASSSRGASGANPDTQYF TGTGCCAGCAGCTCCCGGGGGGCTAGCGGGGCCAACCCAGATACGCAGTATTTT
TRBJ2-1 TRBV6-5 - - CASSRGLASGQFF TGTGCCAGCAGTCGGGGACTGGCAAGCGGGCAGTTCTTC
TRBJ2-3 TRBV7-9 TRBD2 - CASSSQTSVSDTQYF TGTGCCAGCAGCTCGCAGACTAGCGTCTCAGATACGCAGTATTTT
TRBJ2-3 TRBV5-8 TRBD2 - CASSWGVAGITDTQYF TGTGCCAGCAGCTGGGGGGTAGCGGGGATCACAGATACGCAGTATTTT
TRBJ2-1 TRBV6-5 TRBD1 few CATSGGYNEQFF TGTGCCACCTCAGGGGGATACAATGAGCAGTTCTTC
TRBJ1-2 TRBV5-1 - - CASSPGTPPGGYTF TGCGCCAGCAGCCCCGGGACACCCCCGGGTGGCTACACCTTC
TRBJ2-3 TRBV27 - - CASSFARGEDTQYF TGTGCCAGCAGTTTTGCCAGGGGGGAAGATACGCAGTATTTT
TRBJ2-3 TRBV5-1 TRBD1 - CASSPRTGGVDTQYF TGCGCCAGCAGCCCACGGACAGGGGGAGTAGATACGCAGTATTTT
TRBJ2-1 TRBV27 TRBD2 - CASSLGTSGRNEQFF TGTGCCAGCAGTTTAGGGACTAGCGGGAGGAATGAGCAGTTCTTC
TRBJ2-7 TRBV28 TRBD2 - CASSFTGLALYEQYF TGTGCCAGCAGTTTTACGGGACTAGCGTTGTACGAGCAGTACTTC
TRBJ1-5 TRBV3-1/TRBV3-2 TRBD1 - CASSFTGDSNQPQHF TGTGCCAGCAGCTTTACAGGGGATAGCAATCAGCCCCAGCATTTT
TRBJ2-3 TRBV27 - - CASSLGLSTDTQYF TGTGCCAGCAGCCTCGGACTGAGCACAGATACGCAGTATTTT
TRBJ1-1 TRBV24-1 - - CATSDAGWNTEAFF TGTGCCACCAGTGATGCAGGTTGGAACACTGAAGCTTTCTTT
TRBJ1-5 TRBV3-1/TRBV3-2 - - CASSQDLSNQPQHF TGTGCCAGCAGCCAAGATCTAAGCAATCAGCCCCAGCATTTT
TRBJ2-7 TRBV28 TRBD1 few CASSSPGQGDREQYF TGTGCCAGCAGTTCTCCGGGACAGGGGGATCGGGAGCAGTACTTC
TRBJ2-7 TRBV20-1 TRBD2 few CSASRPAGVLEQYF TGCAGTGCTAGTCGTCCAGCGGGAGTTCTCGAGCAGTACTTC
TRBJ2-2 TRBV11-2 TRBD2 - CASRLAGGDSGELFF TGTGCCAGCAGGCTAGCGGGAGGGGACTCCGGGGAGCTGTTTTTT
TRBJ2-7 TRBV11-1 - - CASSLTDGLYEQYF TGTGCCAGCAGCTTAACAGACGGCCTCTACGAGCAGTACTTC
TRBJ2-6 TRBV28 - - CASNGPGANVLTF TGTGCCAGCAATGGGCCCGGGGCCAACGTCCTGACTTTC
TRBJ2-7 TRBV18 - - CASSPFDGVTYEQYF TGTGCCAGCTCACCCTTCGACGGGGTAACGTACGAGCAGTACTTC
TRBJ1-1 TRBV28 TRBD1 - CASGRGDRVFYTEAFF TGTGCCAGCGGGCGAGGGGACAGGGTGTTCTACACTGAAGCTTTCTTT
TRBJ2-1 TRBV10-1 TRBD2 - CASSSSTSLLFF TGCGCCAGCAGCAGTTCGACTAGCCTTCTTTTCTTC
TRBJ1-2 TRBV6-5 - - CASKSRNYGYTF TGTGCCAGCAAGTCCAGGAACTATGGCTACACCTTC
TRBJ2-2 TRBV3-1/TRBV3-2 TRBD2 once CASSLKRGSPGELFF TGTGCCAGCAGCCTCAAGCGGGGGAGCCCCGGGGAGCTGTTTTTT
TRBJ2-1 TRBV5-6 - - CASSYNYNEQFF TGTGCCAGCAGCTATAACTACAATGAGCAGTTCTTC
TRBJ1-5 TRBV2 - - CASSETWGRGQPQHF TGTGCCAGCAGTGAAACTTGGGGGCGCGGTCAGCCCCAGCATTTT
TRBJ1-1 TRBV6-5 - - CASSTRHSMNTEAFF TGTGCCAGCAGTACTAGACACTCCATGAACACTGAAGCTTTCTTT
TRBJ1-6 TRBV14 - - CASSQEGGSYNSPLHF TGTGCCAGCAGCCAAGAGGGAGGCTCCTATAATTCACCCCTCCACTTT
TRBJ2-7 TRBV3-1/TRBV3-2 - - CASSPVGGSYEQYF TGTGCCAGCAGCCCGGTGGGGGGCTCCTACGAGCAGTACTTC
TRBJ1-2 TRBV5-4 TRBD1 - CASSLTGAGGYTF TGTGCCAGCAGCTTGACAGGGGCGGGTGGCTACACCTTC
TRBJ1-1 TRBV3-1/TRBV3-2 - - CASRLGGGAHTEAFF TGTGCCAGCAGGCTGGGCGGGGGGGCGCACACTGAAGCTTTCTTT
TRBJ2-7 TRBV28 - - CASSLRTIYEQYF TGTGCCAGCAGTTTACGGACAATCTACGAGCAGTACTTC
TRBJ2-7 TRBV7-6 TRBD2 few CASSPTPTSGRNEQYF TGTGCCAGCAGCCCGACCCCTACTAGCGGGAGAAACGAGCAGTACTTC
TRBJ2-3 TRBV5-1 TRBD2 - CASSLPGTTTDTQYF TGCGCCAGCAGCTTACCCGGGACTACCACAGATACGCAGTATTTT
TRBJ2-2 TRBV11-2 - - CASRINLGELFF TGTGCCAGCAGGATTAACTTGGGGGAGCTGTTTTTT
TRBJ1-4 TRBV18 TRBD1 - CASSPTRTGFTNEKLFF TGTGCCAGCTCACCGACTCGGACAGGGTTCACTAATGAAAAACTGTTTTTT
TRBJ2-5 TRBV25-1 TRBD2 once CASSAPGGETQYF TGTGCCAGCAGTGCACCGGGGGGAGAGACCCAGTACTTC
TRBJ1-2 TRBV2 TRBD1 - CASSANEGQRYGYTF TGTGCCAGCAGCGCTAACGAGGGACAGCGCTATGGCTACACCTTC
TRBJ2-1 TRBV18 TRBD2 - CASSPPSGLYEQFF TGTGCCAGCTCACCCCCTAGCGGCCTGTATGAGCAGTTCTTC
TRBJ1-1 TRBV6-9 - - CASSSPFQGSTEAFF TGTGCCAGCAGTTCTCCTTTCCAGGGGAGCACTGAAGCTTTCTTT
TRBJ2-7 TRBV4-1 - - CASSQVGDYEQYF TGCGCCAGCAGCCAAGTAGGGGATTACGAGCAGTACTTC
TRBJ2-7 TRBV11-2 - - CASSLGQEYEQYF TGTGCCAGCAGCTTAGGGCAGGAATACGAGCAGTACTTC
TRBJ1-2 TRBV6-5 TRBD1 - CASTRPGQSFYGYTF TGTGCCAGCACCAGACCGGGACAGTCGTTCTATGGCTACACCTTC